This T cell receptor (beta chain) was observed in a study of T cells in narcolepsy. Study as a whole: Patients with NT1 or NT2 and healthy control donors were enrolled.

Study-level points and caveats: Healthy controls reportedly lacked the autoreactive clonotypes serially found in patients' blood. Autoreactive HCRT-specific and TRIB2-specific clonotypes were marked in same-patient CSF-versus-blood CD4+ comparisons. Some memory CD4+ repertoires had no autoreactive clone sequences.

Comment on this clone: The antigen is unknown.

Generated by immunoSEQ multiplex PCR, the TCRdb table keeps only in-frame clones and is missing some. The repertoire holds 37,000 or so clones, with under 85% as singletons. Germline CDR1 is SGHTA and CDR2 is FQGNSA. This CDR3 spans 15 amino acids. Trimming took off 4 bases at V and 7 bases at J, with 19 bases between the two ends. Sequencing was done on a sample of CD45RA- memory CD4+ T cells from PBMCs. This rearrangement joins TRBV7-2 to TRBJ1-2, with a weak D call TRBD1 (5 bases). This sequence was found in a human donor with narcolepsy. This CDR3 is CASSSGGWQLLGYTF. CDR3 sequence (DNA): TGTGCCAGCAGCTCTGGGGGATGGCAGTTACTTGGCTACACCTTC.